Sequencing of this TCR beta chain was carried out in a study of human T cells and chemical hapten exposure. The wider study: There were per-sample TCR yield variations, arising mainly from small pooled library volume differences.

Unfractionated whole blood was the source of the extracted total RNA. Study-level results: Following DPC sensitization, TCRs present above 1 in 1000 frequency showed no change.

The study's library attached unique molecular identifiers to single cDNA molecules. TCRdb itself ran the 5' RACE reads through MiXCR, one entry per CDR3 protein. This sample carries 75,000 or so distinct CDR3 sequences, roughly 15% of them seen once, and the ten largest clones take almost 7%. This clonotype was recorded a few times. What it binds is not known. The CDR3 totals 13 residues. V was shortened by 3 bases and J by 7 bases, with 12 bases between the two germline ends. This TCR came from a female donor in good health. This chain uses TRBV12-3 or TRBV12-4 with TRBJ2-5; D is uncertain. The CDR3 DNA follows: TGTGCCAGCAGTTTGAACCGTGTCGGGACCCAGTACTTC. Residues: CASSLNRVGTQYF.